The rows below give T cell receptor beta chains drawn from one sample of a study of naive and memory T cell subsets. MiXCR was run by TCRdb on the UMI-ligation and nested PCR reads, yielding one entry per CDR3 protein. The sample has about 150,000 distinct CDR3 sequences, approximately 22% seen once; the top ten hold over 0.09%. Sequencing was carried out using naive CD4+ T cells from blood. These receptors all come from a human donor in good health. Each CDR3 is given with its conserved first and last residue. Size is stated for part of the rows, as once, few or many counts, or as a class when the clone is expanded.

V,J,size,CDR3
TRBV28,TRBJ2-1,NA,CASSSRHSYNEQFF
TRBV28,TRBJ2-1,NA,CASSTYSGKLYNEQFF
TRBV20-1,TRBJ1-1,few,CSARKMGQGVGTEAFF
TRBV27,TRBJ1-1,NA,CASSNTGGITEAFF
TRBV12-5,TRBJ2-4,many,CASSGASGRIVGKNIQYF
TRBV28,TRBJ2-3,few,CASKLRRTTDTQYF
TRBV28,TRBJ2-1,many,CASTQGAANNEQFF
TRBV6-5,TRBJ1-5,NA,CASSYSTGSDQPQHF
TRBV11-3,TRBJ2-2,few,CASSLGGLEGGTGELFF
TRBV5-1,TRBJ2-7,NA,CASSRRTGVAEQYF
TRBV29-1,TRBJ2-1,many,CSVEADVTEQFF
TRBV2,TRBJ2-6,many,CASGLYPSGANVLTF
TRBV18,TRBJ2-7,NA,CASSPGGAPSEQYF
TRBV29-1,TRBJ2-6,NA,CSVHGTSGANVLTF
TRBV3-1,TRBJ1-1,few,CASSQVLSWGGSQSTTNTEAFF
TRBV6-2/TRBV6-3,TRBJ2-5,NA,CASSYKAGSSYQYF
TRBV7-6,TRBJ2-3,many,CASSLALGVTDTQYF
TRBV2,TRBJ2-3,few,CATREGRPRDAQYF